The rows below give T cell receptor beta chains drawn from one sample of a study of T cell repertoires in cytomegalovirus infection. No cognate antigen is known for these TCRs. TCRdb re-derived calls from the reads in MiXCR, one entry per CDR3 protein. The sample contains some 940,000 distinct CDR3 sequences, roughly 30% of which appear only once. The starting material was cultured CD8+ T cells from PBMCs, obtained from culture after CMV antigen stimulation. These receptors were taken from a human donor in good health (CMV status not recorded). Some clones in this sample may be carry-over from other donors' samples. The CDR3 runs from the conserved cysteine through the conserved F or W. D genes are given only for firm matches. For some rows the clone size is stated as once, few or many, or as a class when expanded; others skip it.

D gene	V gene	clone size	J gene	CDR3 protein	CDR3 DNA
-	TRBV18	-	TRBJ1-5	CASSQDLMEPQHF	TGTGCCAGCTCACAGGACCTTATGGAGCCCCAGCATTTT
-	TRBV10-3	few	TRBJ1-5	CAISDPGAAINQPQHF	TGTGCCATCAGTGATCCAGGGGCAGCAATAAATCAGCCCCAGCATTTT
TRBD1	TRBV7-3	many	TRBJ1-2	CASSFGPQGGRSYGYTF	TGTGCCAGCAGCTTTGGCCCACAGGGGGGGCGCAGCTATGGCTACACCTTC
TRBD1	TRBV11-3	-	TRBJ1-1	CASSLGGTGREAFF	TGTGCCAGCAGCTTAGGTGGGACAGGCCGTGAAGCTTTCTTT
-	TRBV6-2/TRBV6-3	-	TRBJ2-5	CASTPGPQETQYF	TGTGCCAGCACCCCGGGACCACAAGAGACCCAGTACTTC
-	TRBV4-1	once	TRBJ2-3	CASSQVGGLGPTDTQYF	TGCGCCAGCAGCCAAGTCGGCGGTTTGGGGCCAACAGATACGCAGTATTTT
-	TRBV27	-	TRBJ2-5	CASQTRETQYF	TGTGCCAGTCAAACTCGGGAGACCCAGTACTTC
TRBD2	TRBV9	-	TRBJ2-2	CASSSPTSGGNTGELFF	TGTGCCAGCAGCTCCCCTACTAGCGGGGGAAATACCGGGGAGCTGTTTTTT
TRBD2	TRBV28	-	TRBJ2-1	CASSLLVAGGQNEQFF	TGTGCCAGCAGTTTGTTGGTAGCGGGGGGGCAAAATGAGCAGTTCTTC
-	TRBV7-9	-	TRBJ1-1	CASSLSYSLNTEAFF	TGTGCCAGCAGCTTAAGTTATTCATTGAACACTGAAGCTTTCTTT
-	TRBV27	-	TRBJ2-1	CASFIGNEQFF	TGTGCCAGTTTCATAGGCAATGAGCAGTTCTTC
TRBD2	TRBV7-6	many	TRBJ2-5	CASSLEASGGSEETQYF	TGTGCCAGCAGCTTAGAGGCTAGCGGGGGGAGTGAAGAGACCCAGTACTTC
-	TRBV12-3/TRBV12-4	-	TRBJ1-1	CANSPSYGARAEAFF	TGTGCCAACAGTCCCTCATACGGGGCGCGCGCTGAAGCTTTCTTT
-	TRBV7-6	many	TRBJ2-5	CASSLSVPGGLGETQYF	TGTGCCAGCAGCTTATCCGTTCCTGGGGGGCTCGGCGAGACCCAGTACTTC
-	TRBV5-4	-	TRBJ2-1	CASSSPRERFLYNEQFF	TGTGCCAGCAGCTCCCCCAGGGAGCGGTTTCTTTACAATGAGCAGTTCTTC
-	TRBV20-1	few	TRBJ2-2	CSARDMGSTGELFF	TGCAGTGCTAGAGATATGGGTTCCACCGGGGAGCTGTTTTTT
-	TRBV19	few	TRBJ1-6	CASSVGTDLYNSPLHF	TGTGCCAGTAGTGTCGGGACGGACCTCTATAATTCACCCCTCCACTTT
-	TRBV27	-	TRBJ2-3	CVSFGTTGTSTDTQYF	TGTGTCAGCTTCGGAACGACCGGGACTTCCACAGATACGCAGTATTTT
-	TRBV7-2	many	TRBJ1-2	CASSLGLRLYGYTF	TGTGCCAGCAGCTTAGGTTTGCGCCTCTATGGCTACACCTTC
-	TRBV19	few	TRBJ1-6	CASTEFSYSPLHF	TGTGCCAGTACCGAGTTTTCATATTCACCCCTCCACTTT
-	TRBV20-1	few	TRBJ2-1	CSARHGAARQQFF	TGCAGTGCTAGACATGGGGCCGCACGTCAGCAGTTCTTC
-	TRBV6-6	few	TRBJ2-3	CASSYSPISSTDTQYF	TGTGCCAGCAGTTACTCCCCGATTTCTAGCACAGATACGCAGTATTTT